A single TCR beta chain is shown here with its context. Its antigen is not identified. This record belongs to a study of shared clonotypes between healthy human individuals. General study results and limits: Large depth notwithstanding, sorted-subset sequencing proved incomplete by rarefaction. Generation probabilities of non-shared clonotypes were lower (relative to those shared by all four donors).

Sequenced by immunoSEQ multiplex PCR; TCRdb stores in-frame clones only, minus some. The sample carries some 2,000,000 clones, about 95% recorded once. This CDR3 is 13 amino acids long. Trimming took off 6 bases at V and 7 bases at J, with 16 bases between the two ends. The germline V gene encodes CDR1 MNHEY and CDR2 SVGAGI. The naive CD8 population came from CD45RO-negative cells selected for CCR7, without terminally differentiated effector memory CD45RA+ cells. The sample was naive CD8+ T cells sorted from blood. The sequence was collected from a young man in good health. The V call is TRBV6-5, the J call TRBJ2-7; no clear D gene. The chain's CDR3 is CASSYQSTQEQYF. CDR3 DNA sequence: TGTGCCAGCAGCTACCAATCGACACAGGAGCAGTACTTC.